This T cell receptor beta chain originates from a study of early T cells in non-severe SARS-CoV-2 infection. TCRdb analysed the 5' RACE reads with MiXCR anew, one entry per CDR3 protein. The data contain approximately 69,000 distinct CDR3 sequences, over 9.5% of them singletons. Germline V lookup: CDR1 SQVTM, CDR2 ANQGSEA. The CDR3 is 15 amino acids. Trimming pared 4 bases from V and 3 bases from J, leaving 19 bases between. This material consisted of whole blood, taken at baseline. This TCR was sampled from an adult who was a healthcare worker with PCR-confirmed SARS-CoV-2 infection or an uninfected control (not recorded which). V gene TRBV29-1 combines with J gene TRBJ2-7; unclear D gene. Here the CDR3 reads CSVAEPQRPNYEQYF. CDR3 sequence (DNA): TGCAGCGTTGCAGAACCACAGCGCCCCAACTACGAGCAGTACTTC.